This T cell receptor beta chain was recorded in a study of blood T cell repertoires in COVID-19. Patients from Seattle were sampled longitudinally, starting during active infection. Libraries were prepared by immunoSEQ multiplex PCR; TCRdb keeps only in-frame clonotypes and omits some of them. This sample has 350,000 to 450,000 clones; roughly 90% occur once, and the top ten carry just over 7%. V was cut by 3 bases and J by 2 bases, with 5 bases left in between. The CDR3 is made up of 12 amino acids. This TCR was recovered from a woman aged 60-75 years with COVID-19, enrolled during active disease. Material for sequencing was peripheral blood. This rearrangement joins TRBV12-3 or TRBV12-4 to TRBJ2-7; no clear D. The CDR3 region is CASSFGPYEQYF. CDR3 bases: TGTGCCAGCAGTTTTGGCCCCTACGAGCAGTACTTC.